The clone carrying this T cell receptor (beta chain) was seen more than once but under ten times. The target antigen is unknown. This record belongs to a study of shared clonotypes between healthy human individuals. Libraries were prepared by immunoSEQ multiplex PCR; TCRdb keeps only in-frame clonotypes and omits some of them. The repertoire includes about 2.1 million clones, 93% of them detected once, and 1.5% to 2% sits in the top ten. General observations from the study: Sampling included only blood; tissue repertoires likely differ.

Naive CD8 cells comprised CD45RO-negative, CCR7-positively selected cells, excluding terminally differentiated effector memory CD45RA+ cells. Germline lookup yields CDR1 MGHRA and CDR2 YSYEKL. The germline V and J ends were trimmed by 4 bases and 3 bases, with 12 bases remaining between them. The CDR3 is 14 residues long. The sequencing input was naive CD8+ T cells from PBMCs. The clonotype comes from a man in his late teens or twenties in good health. Some clones in this sample may be carry-over from other donors' samples. The chain recombines TRBV4-1 with TRBJ1-1; maybe TRBD1 (5 bases). CDR3 DNA: TGCGCCAGCAGCCCCCACGACAGTTACACTGAAGCTTTCTTT. Its translation is CASSPHDSYTEAFF.